Listed here are 13 T cell receptor beta chains from one sample, sequenced in a study of human T cells and chemical hapten exposure. As to time point: pre-sensitization, week 0. Treatment of the sample: therapeutic diphenylcyclopropenone sensitization with weekly scalp DPC. MiXCR was run by TCRdb on the RACE reads, yielding one entry per CDR3 protein. The repertoire holds 380,000 or so distinct CDR3 sequences, 5.5% seen once, with around 8% in the top ten. The specimen comprised whole blood, sampled in connection with sensitization to the hapten diphenylcyclopropenone (DPC). These receptors were obtained from a woman aged 18-29 years with alopecia areata. Some clones in this sample may be carry-over from other donors' samples.

This clonotype came up many times. This chain uses TRBV5-8 with TRBJ1-6; no clear D. This CDR3 contains 15 residues. Germline V lookup: CDR1 SGHTS, CDR2 YDEGEE. The V end lost 0 bases, the J end lost 8 bases, and 12 bases lay between the germline ends. The CDR3 is CASSLDGVGHSPLHF. CDR3 nucleotide sequence: TGTGCCAGCAGCTTGGACGGTGTCGGACATTCACCCCTCCACTTT.

This clonotype was seen ten or more times. The V and J genes are TRBV5-1 and TRBJ2-3; D is perhaps TRBD2 (5 bases). Trimming cost V 3 bases and J 0 bases, with 8 bases left between them. Germline lookup yields CDR1 SGHRS and CDR2 YFSETQ. The CDR3 is 14 residues long. CDR3: CASSSRRSTDTQYF. The CDR3 coding sequence is TGCGCCAGCAGCTCGAGGAGGAGCACAGATACGCAGTATTTT.

In this sample, this clonotype turned up many times. The V gene is TRBV5-1, the J gene TRBJ2-3; no definite D call. The CDR3 covers 13 residues. Trimming cost V 0 bases and J 7 bases, with 9 bases left between them. The germline gives CDR1 SGHRS, CDR2 YFSETQ. The CDR3 region is CASSLASSNTQYF. CDR3 sequence (DNA): TGCGCCAGCAGCTTGGCCTCGAGTAATACGCAGTATTTT.

This clonotype occurred a few times. The chain recombines TRBV9 with TRBJ2-2; a weak D match, TRBD1 (6 bases). Trimming took off 4 bases at V and 0 bases at J, with 13 bases between the two ends. CDR1 SGDLS and CDR2 YYNGEE come from the germline V gene. This CDR3 has 16 amino acids. The CDR3 DNA is TGTGCCAGCAGCTCCTGGACAGCCGCGAACACCGGGGAGCTGTTTTTT. Its protein is CASSSWTAANTGELFF.

There are many counts of this clonotype. The rearrangement uses TRBV3-1 and TRBJ2-2; D possibly corresponds to TRBD1 (6 bases). The germline CDR1 and CDR2 sequences are LGHDT and YNNKEL (reference sequence). This CDR3 comprises 15 residues. The ends were cut back, 3 bases at V and 4 bases at J, with 12 bases in the middle. This CDR3 reads CASSHNRVGTGELFF. Here the CDR3 DNA reads TGTGCCAGCAGCCACAACAGGGTCGGCACCGGGGAGCTGTTTTTT.

The V call is TRBV9, the J call TRBJ1-1; 8 bases agree with TRBD1. V lost 0 bases, J lost 10 bases, and 2 bases stayed unmatched. The CDR3 spans 12 residues. From germline, CDR1 is SGDLS and CDR2 YYNGEE. The chain's CDR3 is CASSVGQGRAFF. DNA of the CDR3: TGTGCCAGCAGCGTAGGACAGGGGAGAGCTTTCTTT.

This clonotype occurred many times. J is TRBJ1-2 and V is TRBV6-2 or TRBV6-3; perhaps TRBD1 as D (5 bases). The CDR3 extends over 13 amino acids. The germline gives CDR1 MNHEY, CDR2 SVGEGT. The ends were cut back, 6 bases at V and 4 bases at J, with 12 bases in the middle. In DNA form, the CDR3 reads TGTGCCAGCAGAGCGACAGATCTCTATGGCTACACCTTC. Translating gives CASRATDLYGYTF.

The chain has TRBV12-3 or TRBV12-4 and TRBJ2-7, with D perhaps TRBD1 or TRBD2 (5 bases each). This CDR3 has 15 amino acids. Trimming removed 3 bases from V and 3 bases from J, with 15 bases in between. The DNA of the CDR3 is TGTGCCAGCAGTTTGGGGGTAGGGCCAGGCTACGAGCAGTACTTC. It codes for CASSLGVGPGYEQYF.

The table lists this clonotype with many counts. The gene calls are TRBV20-1 and TRBJ1-1; possibly TRBD1 for D (6 bases). CDR3 size: 14 residues. With 5 bases removed from V and 0 bases from J, the gap between germline ends came to 13 bases. The germline CDR1 and CDR2 sequences are DFQATT and SNEGSKA (reference sequence). As DNA, the CDR3 is TGCAGTGCTTTCCAAGGGGGAATGAACACTGAAGCTTTCTTT. It translates to CSAFQGGMNTEAFF.

This chain uses TRBV2 with TRBJ2-1; 10 nucleotides agree with TRBD2. The J segment lost 10 bases and the V segment lost 3 bases, leaving 9 bases of the junction unmatched. Germline CDR1 is SNHLY and CDR2 is FYNNEI. The CDR3 consists of 15 residues. The CDR3 DNA sequence: TGTGCCAGCAGTGAGGTCCCGGCTAGCGGGGGAGAGCAGTTCTTC. It specifies CASSEVPASGGEQFF.

This clonotype was detected many times. This chain uses TRBV4-3 with TRBJ2-2; tentatively, D is TRBD1 or TRBD2 (5 bases each). This CDR3 has 17 amino acids. V was shortened by 0 bases and J by 2 bases, with 13 bases between the two germline ends. The germline CDR1 and CDR2 sequences are LGHNA and YSLEER. The DNA for the CDR3 is TGCGCCAGCAGCCAAGATAGGAGGCAGGGTAACACCGGGGAGCTGTTTTTT. The encoded protein is CASSQDRRQGNTGELFF.

The gene calls are TRBV12-3 or TRBV12-4 and TRBJ2-2; no clear D gene. V was shortened by 6 bases and J by 7 bases, with 12 bases between the two germline ends. CDR3 size: 13 residues. The CDR3 nucleotides are TGTGCCAGCAGATTCGGTCGGGTCGGGGAGCTGTTTTTT. This translates into CASRFGRVGELFF.

J is TRBJ2-3 and V is TRBV3-1; D is unclear. Trimming stripped 4 bases from V and 4 bases from J, with 9 bases between. This CDR3 region has 13 residues. CDR1 and CDR2 (germline): LGHDT, YNNKEL (reference sequence). This chain's CDR3 is CASSPAESDTQYF. DNA of the CDR3: TGTGCCAGCAGCCCAGCCGAGTCAGATACGCAGTATTTT.